This TCR beta chain is drawn from a study of T cell repertoires in cytomegalovirus infection. Study summary: CMV epitopes that were recently identified and HLA-C-restricted were used alongside well-studied HLA-B-restricted ones. Regarding the study as a whole: Cumulative public TCR beta family frequency identified carriers of CMV plus the relevant HLA. CMV-specific HLA-C-restricted TCR beta clonotypes dominated the ex vivo response.

Worth noting for this clonotype: Its antigen is as yet unknown.

TCRdb re-called the reads with MiXCR, one entry per CDR3 protein. The top ten hold around 48% of the sample, which has around 570,000 distinct CDR3 sequences, approximately 40% seen once. Germline values: CDR1 MNHEY, CDR2 SVGEGT. V shed 7 bases and J shed 4 bases, with 14 bases lying between them. The CDR3 totals 14 residues. The receptor's source is a human donor in good health (CMV status not recorded). Some clones in this sample may be carry-over from other donors' samples. The chain uses TRBV6-2 or TRBV6-3 and TRBJ1-5; TRBD1 might be the D (6 bases). Here the sequenced sample was cultured PBMCs, taken from culture after CMV antigen stimulation. The CDR3 DNA sequence: TGTGCCAGCACCAGCAGGGGCGATAATCAGCCCCAGCATTTT. It codes for CASTSRGDNQPQHF.